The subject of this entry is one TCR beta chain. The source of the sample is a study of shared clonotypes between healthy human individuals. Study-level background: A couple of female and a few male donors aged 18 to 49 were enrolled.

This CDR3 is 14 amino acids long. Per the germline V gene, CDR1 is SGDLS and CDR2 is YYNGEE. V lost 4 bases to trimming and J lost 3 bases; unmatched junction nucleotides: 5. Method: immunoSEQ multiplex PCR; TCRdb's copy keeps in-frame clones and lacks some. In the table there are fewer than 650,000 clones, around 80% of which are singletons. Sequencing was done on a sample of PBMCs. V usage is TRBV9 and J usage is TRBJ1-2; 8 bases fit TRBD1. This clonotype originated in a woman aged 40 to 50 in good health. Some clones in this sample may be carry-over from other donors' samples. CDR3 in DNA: TGTGCCAGCAGCTTTGGGACAGGATACTATGGCTACACCTTC. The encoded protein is CASSFGTGYYGYTF.